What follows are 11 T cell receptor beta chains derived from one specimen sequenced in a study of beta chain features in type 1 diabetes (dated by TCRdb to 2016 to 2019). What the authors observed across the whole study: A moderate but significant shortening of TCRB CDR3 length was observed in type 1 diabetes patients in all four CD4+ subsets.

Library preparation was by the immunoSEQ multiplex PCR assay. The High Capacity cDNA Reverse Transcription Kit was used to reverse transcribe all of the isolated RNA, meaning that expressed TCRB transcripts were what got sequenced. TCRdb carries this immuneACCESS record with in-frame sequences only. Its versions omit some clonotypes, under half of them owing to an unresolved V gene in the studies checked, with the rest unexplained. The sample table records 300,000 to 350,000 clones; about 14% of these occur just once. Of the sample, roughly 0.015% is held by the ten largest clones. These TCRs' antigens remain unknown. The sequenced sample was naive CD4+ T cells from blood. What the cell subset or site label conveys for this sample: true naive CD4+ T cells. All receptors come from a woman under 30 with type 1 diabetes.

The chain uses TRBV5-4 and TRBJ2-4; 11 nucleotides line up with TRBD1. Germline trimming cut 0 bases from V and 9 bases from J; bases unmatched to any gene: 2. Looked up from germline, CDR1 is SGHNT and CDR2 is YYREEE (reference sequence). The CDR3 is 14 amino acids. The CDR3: CASSLAGTGGIQYF. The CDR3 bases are TGTGCCAGCAGCTTGGCTGGGACAGGGGGCATTCAGTACTTC.

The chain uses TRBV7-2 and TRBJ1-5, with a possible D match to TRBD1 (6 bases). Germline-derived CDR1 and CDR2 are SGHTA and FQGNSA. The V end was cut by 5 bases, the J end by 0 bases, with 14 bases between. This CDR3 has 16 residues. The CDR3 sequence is CASSAGTWFSNQPQHF. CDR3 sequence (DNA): TGTGCCAGCAGCGCCGGGACATGGTTTAGCAATCAGCCCCAGCATTTT.

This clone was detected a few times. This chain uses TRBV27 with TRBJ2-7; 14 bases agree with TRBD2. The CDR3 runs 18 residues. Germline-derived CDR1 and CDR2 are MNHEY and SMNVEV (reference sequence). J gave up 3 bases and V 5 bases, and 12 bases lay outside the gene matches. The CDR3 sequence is CASSTRTSGRPPNYEQYF. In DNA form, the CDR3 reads TGTGCCAGCAGTACCCGGACTAGCGGGAGGCCTCCTAACTACGAGCAGTACTTC.

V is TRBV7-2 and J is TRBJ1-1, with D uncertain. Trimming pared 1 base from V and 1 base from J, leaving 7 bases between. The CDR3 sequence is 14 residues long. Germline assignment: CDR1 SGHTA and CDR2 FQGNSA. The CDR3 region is CASSLVGGNTEAFF. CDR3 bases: TGTGCCAGCAGCTTAGTCGGAGGGAACACTGAAGCTTTCTTT. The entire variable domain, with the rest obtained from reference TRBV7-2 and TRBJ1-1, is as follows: GAGVSQSPSNKVTEKGKDVELRCDPISGHTALYWYRQSLGQGLEFLIYFQGNSAPDKSGLPSDRFSAERTGGSVSTLTIQRTQQEDSAVYLCASSLVGGNTEAFFGQGTRLTVV.

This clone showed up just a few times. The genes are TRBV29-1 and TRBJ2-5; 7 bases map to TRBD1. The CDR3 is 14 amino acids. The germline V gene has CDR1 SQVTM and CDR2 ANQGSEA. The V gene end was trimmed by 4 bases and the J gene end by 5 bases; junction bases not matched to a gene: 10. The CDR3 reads CSVVGATGVETQYF. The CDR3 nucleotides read TGCAGCGTTGTGGGGGCCACAGGGGTCGAGACCCAGTACTTC. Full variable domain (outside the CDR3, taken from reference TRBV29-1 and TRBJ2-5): SAVISQKPSRDICQRGTSLTIQCQVDSQVTMMFWYRQQPGQSLTLIATANQGSEATYESGFVIDKFPISRPNLTFSTLTVSNMSPEDSSIYLCSVVGATGVETQYFGPGTRLLVL.

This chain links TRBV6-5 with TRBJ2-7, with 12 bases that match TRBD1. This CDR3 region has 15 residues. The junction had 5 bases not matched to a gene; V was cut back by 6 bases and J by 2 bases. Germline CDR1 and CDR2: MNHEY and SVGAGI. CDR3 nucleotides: TGTGCCAGCAGAAAGGGACAGGGGGCCGCCTACGAGCAGTACGTC. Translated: CASRKGQGAAYEQYV.

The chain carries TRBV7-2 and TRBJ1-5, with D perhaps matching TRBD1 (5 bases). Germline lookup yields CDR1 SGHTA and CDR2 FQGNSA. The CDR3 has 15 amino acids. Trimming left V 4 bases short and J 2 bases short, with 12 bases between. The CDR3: CASSSPGGGNQPQHF. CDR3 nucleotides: TGTGCCAGCAGCTCCCCGGGAGGGGGCAATCAGCCCCAGCATTTT.

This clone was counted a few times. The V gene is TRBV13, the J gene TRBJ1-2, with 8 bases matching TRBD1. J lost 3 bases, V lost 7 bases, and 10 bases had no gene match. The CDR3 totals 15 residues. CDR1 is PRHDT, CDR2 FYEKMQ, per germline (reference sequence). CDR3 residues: CASKPTDRDYYGYTF. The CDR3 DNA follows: TGTGCCAGCAAACCTACGGACAGGGATTACTATGGCTACACCTTC.

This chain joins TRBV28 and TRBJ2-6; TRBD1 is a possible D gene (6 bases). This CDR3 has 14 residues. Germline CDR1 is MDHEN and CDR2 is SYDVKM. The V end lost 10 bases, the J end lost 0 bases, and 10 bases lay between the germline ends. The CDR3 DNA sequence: TGTGCCACCGCGGACAGCTCTGGGGCCAACGTCCTGACTTTC. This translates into CATADSSGANVLTF. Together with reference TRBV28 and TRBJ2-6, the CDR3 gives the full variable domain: DVKVTQSSRYLVKRTGEKVFLECVQDMDHENMFWYRQDPGLGLRLIYFSYDVKMKEKGDIPEGYSVSREKKERFSLILESASTNQTSMYLCATADSSGANVLTFGAGSRLTVL.

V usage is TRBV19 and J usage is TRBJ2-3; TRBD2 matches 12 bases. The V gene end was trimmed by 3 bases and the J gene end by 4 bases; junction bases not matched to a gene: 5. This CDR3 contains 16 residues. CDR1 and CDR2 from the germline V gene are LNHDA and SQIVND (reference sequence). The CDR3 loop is CASSMTSGSRADTQYF. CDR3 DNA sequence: TGTGCCAGTAGTATGACTAGCGGGAGCCGCGCAGATACGCAGTATTTT.

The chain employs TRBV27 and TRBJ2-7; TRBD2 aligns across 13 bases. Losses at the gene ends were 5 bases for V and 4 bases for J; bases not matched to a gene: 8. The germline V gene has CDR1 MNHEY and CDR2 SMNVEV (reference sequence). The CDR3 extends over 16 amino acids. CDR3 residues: CASSQGLAGAGYEQYF. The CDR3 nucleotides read TGTGCCAGCAGTCAAGGACTAGCGGGAGCGGGTTACGAGCAGTACTTC.